A selection of T cell receptor beta chains follows, all from one sample in a study of blood T cell repertoires in COVID-19. The protocol was immunoSEQ multiplex PCR, while the TCRdb copy is restricted to in-frame clones and leaves out a portion. The sample consists of approximately 500,000 clones, less than 90% of them appearing once. The sample taken for sequencing was peripheral blood. The receptors originated from a woman aged 45-60 years with COVID-19, enrolled during active disease. CDR3s include the opening cysteine and the closing phenylalanine or tryptophan. The D gene is left open where the match is weak. A row's size may be missing; if present it is once, few, many or a size class.

V,size,J,D,DNA,CDR3
TRBV19,.,TRBJ2-4,.,TGTGCCAGTACGGGTCCGGGGAACATTCAGTACTTC,CASTGPGNIQYF
TRBV15,.,TRBJ1-2,.,TGTGCCACCAGCAGAGACGCTGGGGGGAACTATGGCTACACCTTC,CATSRDAGGNYGYTF
TRBV30,.,TRBJ1-6,.,TGTGCCTGGAGTACAGGGAACTCACCCCTCCACTTT,CAWSTGNSPLHF
TRBV2,.,TRBJ2-5,TRBD1,TGTGCCAGCGCTCCTTTACAGGGGGCGCAAGAGACCCAGTACTTC,CASAPLQGAQETQYF
TRBV5-1,.,TRBJ1-1,.,TGCGCCAGCAGCCCCTGGGGGGATGAGGACACTGAAGCTTTCTTT,CASSPWGDEDTEAFF
TRBV29-1,.,TRBJ2-3,.,TGCAGAGTGGGGGTTGGGGGGAATACGCAGTATTTT,CRVGVGGNTQYF
TRBV7-9,.,TRBJ1-1,.,TGTGCCAGCAGCTTAGTAAAGAACACTGAAGCTTTCTTT,CASSLVKNTEAFF
TRBV18,.,TRBJ2-7,.,TGTGCCAGCTCACGAGGAGACGACTACGAGCAGTACTTC,CASSRGDDYEQYF
TRBV12-3/TRBV12-4,.,TRBJ1-2,.,TGTGCCAGCAGTTTGCGACAGTCCTATGGCTACACCTTC,CASSLRQSYGYTF
TRBV29-1,.,TRBJ2-3,.,TGCAGCGTAGCCGGGACTGACACAGATACGCAGTATTTT,CSVAGTDTDTQYF
TRBV19,.,TRBJ2-2,TRBD2,TGTGCCAGTAGTATCGGAACTAGCGGGGAACTCCCCGCGGACACCGGGGAGCTGTTTTTT,CASSIGTSGELPADTGELFF
TRBV6-1,.,TRBJ1-2,.,TGTGCCAGCAGTGAAGGTTTAGGGGTATCCCTCTATGGCTACACCTTC,CASSEGLGVSLYGYTF
TRBV19,.,TRBJ1-6,.,TGTGCCAGTAGTGAGTCAGGGCTCGAGAATTCACCCCTCCACTTT,CASSESGLENSPLHF
TRBV2,.,TRBJ2-5,TRBD1,TGTGCCAGCAGGGACAGGGGTATGAGAGAGACCCAGTACTTC,CASRDRGMRETQYF
TRBV6-2/TRBV6-3,.,TRBJ1-2,.,TGTGCCAGCAGTTTGGGGCGACTGTCCTATGGCTACACCTTC,CASSLGRLSYGYTF
TRBV5-1,.,TRBJ1-5,.,TGCGCCAGCAGCTTGTTCGCGGGTCAGCCCCAGCATTTT,CASSLFAGQPQHF
TRBV5-4,.,TRBJ1-3,.,TGTGCCAGCAGCTTGGCCGCAGACTGGGACACCATATATTTT,CASSLAADWDTIYF
TRBV11-1,.,TRBJ2-1,.,TGTGCCAGCAGCTTTAGACTCGGTACCTACAATGAGCAGTTCTTC,CASSFRLGTYNEQFF
TRBV6-5,.,TRBJ2-1,TRBD1,TGTGCCAGCAGTTACCCCGGGACAGGGTTGAATGAGCAGTTCTTC,CASSYPGTGLNEQFF
TRBV5-1,.,TRBJ2-2,.,TGCGCCAGCACCCCCAGGGCCGGGGGAACCGGGGAGCTGTTTTTT,CASTPRAGGTGELFF
TRBV7-9,.,TRBJ2-7,.,TGTGCCAGCAGCTTAGGAGCGTCAGACTACGAGCAGTACTTC,CASSLGASDYEQYF
TRBV10-3,once,TRBJ1-4,.,TGTGCCACAGGGGATCGAGGTGAAAAACTGTTTTTT,CATGDRGEKLFF
TRBV19,few,TRBJ1-1,.,TGTGCCAGTAGTCGGGGGGTGAACACTGAAGCTTTCTTT,CASSRGVNTEAFF
TRBV25-1,once,TRBJ2-1,.,TGTGCCAGCAGTGCCCCAGGAGTGGGGGGCTACAATGAGCAGTTCTTC,CASSAPGVGGYNEQFF
TRBV9,.,TRBJ2-3,TRBD1,TGTGCCAGCAGCGCACCGACAGGGGACGGAGATACGCAGTATTTT,CASSAPTGDGDTQYF
TRBV6-5,.,TRBJ1-1,.,TGTGCCAGCAGTTACTCATCCGGGAGAACTGAAGCTTTCTTT,CASSYSSGRTEAFF
TRBV3-1/TRBV3-2,few,TRBJ1-4,.,TGTGCCAGCAGCCAACCCAGGGGAGAAAAACTGTTTTTT,CASSQPRGEKLFF
TRBV6-1,many,TRBJ2-3,TRBD1,TGTGCCAGCAGTGAAGGGACAGGGCCCGATACGCAGTATTTT,CASSEGTGPDTQYF
TRBV5-1,.,TRBJ2-3,TRBD2,TGCGCCAGCAGCCCTCGGACTAGCGGGGGGGCGTATACGCAGTATTTT,CASSPRTSGGAYTQYF
TRBV6-5,.,TRBJ1-2,.,TGTGCCAGCAGACCCCAGGGAAAGGGAGGCTACACCTTC,CASRPQGKGGYTF
TRBV15,.,TRBJ2-2,.,TGTGCCACCAGCAGAGAGGGACAGAACACCGGGGAGCTGTTTTTT,CATSREGQNTGELFF
TRBV5-4,.,TRBJ2-1,TRBD1,TGTGCCAGCAGCTTAAGGACAGGGAGTAGTTACAATGAGCAGTTCTTC,CASSLRTGSSYNEQFF
TRBV29-1,.,TRBJ1-1,.,TGCAGCGTTGAAGGGTCTCGCGACACTGAAGCTTTCTTT,CSVEGSRDTEAFF
TRBV28,.,TRBJ1-1,.,TGTGCCAGCAGTTCCCTGGGGGCAGGGCAAACAATGAACACTGAAGCTTTCTTT,CASSSLGAGQTMNTEAFF
TRBV27,once,TRBJ2-7,.,TGTGCCAGCAGTATGAGTTTCGGGGGAGAGCAGTACTTC,CASSMSFGGEQYF